The clone carrying this T cell receptor (beta chain) has a count of ten or more. The antigen remains unidentified. The CDR3 sequence is 14 residues long. V shed 9 bases and J 5 bases; nucleotides not matched to a gene: 9. Germline lookup yields CDR1 SNHLY and CDR2 FYNNEI. The data were obtained in a study of early T cells in non-severe SARS-CoV-2 infection. Study information: Chains were unpaired, as sequencing was done on bulk RNA from unsorted whole blood.

Points from the study as a whole: Sequences matched to VDJdb favored anti-spike CD8 responses, while private and CD4 specificities were missed.

Individual cDNA molecules received unique molecular identifiers during library preparation. TCRdb processed the 5' RACE reads anew with MiXCR; each CDR3 protein has one entry. The profile covers about 48,000 distinct CDR3 sequences, with approximately 9.8% appearing a single time and roughly 8.3% taken by the ten largest. Material: whole blood. The receptor was derived from an adult who was a healthcare worker with PCR-confirmed SARS-CoV-2 infection or an uninfected control (not recorded which). The rearrangement links TRBV2 to TRBJ1-2, with 10 bases that match TRBD1. The CDR3 loop reads CARRDGQGVYGYTF. The CDR3 region has the DNA TGTGCCAGACGCGATGGACAGGGGGTATATGGCTACACCTTC.